Presented here are 17 T cell receptor beta chains from one specimen sequenced in a study of cytomegalovirus exposure and HLA in healthy donors. Amplification used 60 Vbeta primers and 13 Jbeta primers. The protocol was immunoSEQ multiplex PCR, while the TCRdb copy is restricted to in-frame clones and leaves out a portion. The table includes 150,000 to 200,000 clones, approximately 84% detected once. The material sequenced was PBMCs. These receptor sequences come from a man aged 50 to 59 in good health and CMV-seronegative.

The rearrangement joins TRBV4-1 to TRBJ1-2; D remains ambiguous. Per germline, CDR1 MGHRA and CDR2 YSYEKL. This CDR3 is built from 17 residues. Trimming took 1 base from V and 3 from J, leaving 18 bases between them. The CDR3: CASSQVGFGVRHYGYTF. In DNA form, the CDR3 reads TGCGCCAGCAGCCAAGTCGGGTTCGGCGTACGACACTATGGCTACACCTTC.

The rearrangement joins TRBV19 to TRBJ2-4; D is unresolved. The CDR3 runs to 13 residues. Looked up from germline, CDR1 is LNHDA and CDR2 is SQIVND (reference sequence). Trimming shortened V by 5 bases and J by 0 bases, and 5 bases separated the two germline ends. The CDR3 sequence: CASSGPAKNIQYF. In nucleotides, the CDR3 is TGTGCCAGTAGTGGCCCAGCCAAAAACATTCAGTACTTC.

This clone appeared once. V usage is TRBV7-6 and J usage is TRBJ1-3; D may be TRBD1 (5 bases). Germline CDR1 reads SGHVS; CDR2 reads FNYEAQ. Trimming pared 2 bases from V and 6 bases from J, leaving 14 bases between. The CDR3 contains 15 residues. CDR3 coding DNA: TGTGCCAGCAGCTTATTTGCAGGGTTATCAAACACCATATATTTT. Amino acid sequence: CASSLFAGLSNTIYF.

V is TRBV4-3 and J is TRBJ2-5; TRBD2 matches 9 bases. This CDR3 contains 15 residues. V lost 4 bases and J lost 3; bases outside the gene matches: 6. From germline, CDR1 is LGHNA and CDR2 YSLEER. The CDR3 region has the DNA TGCGCCAGCAGCCTGGCTAGCGGGACCAAAGAGACCCAGTACTTC. This codes for CASSLASGTKETQYF.

A few counts support this clone. CDR3 sequence: CASSPSTGLNNEQFF. The CDR3, as DNA: TGTGCCAGCTCACCATCGACAGGGCTAAACAATGAGCAGTTCTTC. V and J are TRBV18 and TRBJ2-1; TRBD1 matches 7 bases. Germline CDR1 is KGHSH and CDR2 is LQKENI. The CDR3 is 15 amino acids. J was trimmed by 5 bases and V by 2 bases; bases with no gene match: 6.

The chain couples TRBV19 to TRBJ1-6; TRBD1 agrees at 11 bases. V shed 8 bases and J 6 bases; nucleotides not matched to a gene: 9. Germline-derived CDR1 and CDR2 are LNHDA and SQIVND (reference sequence). The CDR3 has 16 residues. CDR3 nucleotide sequence: TGTGCCAGTGCCCCCGGGACAGGGGGATCTAATTCACCCCTCCACTTT. It yields the protein CASAPGTGGSNSPLHF.

The chain has TRBV19 and TRBJ1-6; 9 nucleotides match TRBD1. Germline V gene lookup returns CDR1 LNHDA and CDR2 SQIVND (reference sequence). V lost 5 bases and J lost 6; bases outside the gene matches: 5. The CDR3 is 15 amino acids. In DNA form, the CDR3 reads TGTGCCAGTAGTGGACAGGGGAAACCTAATTCACCCCTCCACTTT. Translation: CASSGQGKPNSPLHF. Full variable domain (rest looked up from reference TRBV19 and TRBJ1-6): DGGITQSPKYLFRKEGQNVTLSCEQNLNHDAMYWYRQDPGQGLRLIYYSQIVNDFQKGDIAEGYSVSREKKESFPLTVTSAQKNPTAFYLCASSGQGKPNSPLHFGNGTRLTVT.

This chain connects TRBV11-2 to TRBJ2-7, with 9 bases identical to TRBD1. The V segment lost 5 bases and the J segment 5 bases; nucleotides outside the gene matches: 1. CDR3 size: 12 residues. Germline V gene lookup returns CDR1 SGHAT and CDR2 FQNNGV. The CDR3 coding sequence is TGTGCCAGCAGCAGGGACAGGGACGAGCAGTACTTC. It codes for CASSRDRDEQYF. Full variable domain (remainder filled in from reference TRBV11-2 and TRBJ2-7): EAGVAQSPRYKIIEKRQSVAFWCNPISGHATLYWYQQILGQGPKLLIQFQNNGVVDDSQLPKDRFSAERLKGVDSTLKIQPAKLEDSAVYLCASSRDRDEQYFGPGTRLTVT.

The chain is built from TRBV19 and TRBJ2-7; D unclear. Trimming shortened V by 2 bases and J by 5 bases, and 10 bases separated the two germline ends. CDR1 and CDR2 (germline): LNHDA, SQIVND (reference sequence). The CDR3 loop spans 13 amino acids. Here the CDR3 DNA reads TGTGCCAGTAGTATAACATCCACCGACGAGCAGTACTTC. It specifies CASSITSTDEQYF.

The DNA for the CDR3 is TGTGCCAGCAGCTTGGCCAATAAACTGGGCCAGGGGAGCTTCTTC. Translation: CASSLANKLGQGSFF. J is TRBJ2-1 and V is TRBV5-6, with D possibly TRBD1 on 6 matching bases. V gave up 0 bases and J gave up 16 bases, with 23 bases separating them. CDR3 size: 15 residues. In germline, CDR1 is SGHDT, CDR2 YYEEEE. Using reference TRBV5-6 and TRBJ2-1 for the parts outside the CDR3, the full variable domain is DAGVTQSPTHLIKTRGQQVTLRCSPKSGHDTVSWYQQALGQGPQFIFQYYEEEERQRGNFPDRFSGHQFPNYSSELNVNALLLGDSALYLCASSLANKLGQGSFFGPGTRLTVL.

The chain couples TRBV29-1 to TRBJ1-1; D is ambiguous. V was shortened by 6 bases and J by 1 base, with 18 bases between the two germline ends. The CDR3 runs 15 residues. CDR1 SQVTM and CDR2 ANQGSEA come from the germline V gene. CDR3 DNA sequence: TGCAGCGTGGTCCGGTTCGGGGAGAAGAACACTGAAGCTTTCTTT. Protein sequence: CSVVRFGEKNTEAFF.

This chain connects TRBV5-1 to TRBJ2-5; D might be TRBD1 (5 bases). This CDR3 contains 13 residues. CDR1 and CDR2 (germline): SGHRS, YFSETQ. Deletions cut 4 bases from V and 1 base from J, with 8 bases between. The CDR3 nucleotides are TGCGCCAGCAGCAGGGGCGTCCAAGAGACCCAGTACTTC. It yields the protein CASSRGVQETQYF.

This rearrangement joins TRBV2 to TRBJ1-1; the D gene is possibly TRBD1 (6 bases). The CDR3 is 14 amino acids. Germline V gene sequence: CDR1 SNHLY, CDR2 FYNNEI. Trimming removed 7 bases at V and 3 bases at J, with 15 bases between. For the CDR3, the DNA is TGTGCCAGCACCCCAGGTCAGGGGTACACTGAAGCTTTCTTT. Residues: CASTPGQGYTEAFF. Drawing the rest from reference TRBV2 and TRBJ1-1, the complete variable domain is EPEVTQTPSHQVTQMGQEVILRCVPISNHLYFYWYRQILGQKVEFLVSFYNNEISEKSEIFDDQFSVERPDGSNFTLKIRSTKLEDSAMYFCASTPGQGYTEAFFGQGTRLTVV.

The chain links TRBV10-1 to TRBJ2-5; 7 nucleotides align to TRBD1. V gave up 6 bases and J gave up 5 bases; unmatched junction bases: 9. Germline V gene data show CDR1 as WNHNN and CDR2 as SYGVQD (reference sequence). CDR3 size: 14 residues. CDR3 sequence (DNA): TGCGCCAGCAGCCCCAACAGGGGTGGCGAGACCCAGTACTTC. Its protein product is CASSPNRGGETQYF.

The chain has TRBV5-6 and TRBJ2-5; tentatively, D is TRBD1 (7 bases). Germline V CDR1 and CDR2: SGHDT, YYEEEE. The CDR3 has 18 residues. The V end lost 2 bases, the J end lost 1 base, and 21 bases lay between the germline ends. CDR3 bases: TGTGCCAGCAGCTTTAGACAGGGATTAGTCGGGGGCCAAGAGACCCAGTACTTC. Its protein is CASSFRQGLVGGQETQYF. The entire variable domain, with the rest obtained from reference TRBV5-6 and TRBJ2-5, is as follows: DAGVTQSPTHLIKTRGQQVTLRCSPKSGHDTVSWYQQALGQGPQFIFQYYEEEERQRGNFPDRFSGHQFPNYSSELNVNALLLGDSALYLCASSFRQGLVGGQETQYFGPGTRLLVL.

The rearrangement links TRBV7-9 to TRBJ1-1; the D gene is possibly TRBD1 (5 bases). The CDR3 loop spans 12 amino acids. The germline V gene encodes CDR1 SEHNR and CDR2 FQNEAQ (reference sequence). The V and J ends lost 5 bases and 5 bases respectively, with 9 bases between them. CDR3 sequence (DNA): TGTGCCAGCAGCCAGGGAAAGACTGAAGCTTTCTTT. Protein sequence: CASSQGKTEAFF.

As to this clone: This same CDR3 is encoded by further DNA sequences in the sample. The V and J genes are TRBV6-1 and TRBJ1-2; D call uncertain. The CDR3 loop spans 13 amino acids. Trimming removed 4 bases from V and 4 bases from J, with 10 bases in between. CDR1 and CDR2 from the germline V gene are MNHNS and SASEGT. The CDR3 here is CASSAGEIYGYTF. The CDR3 DNA sequence: TGTGCCAGCAGTGCCGGGGAGATCTATGGCTACACCTTC.